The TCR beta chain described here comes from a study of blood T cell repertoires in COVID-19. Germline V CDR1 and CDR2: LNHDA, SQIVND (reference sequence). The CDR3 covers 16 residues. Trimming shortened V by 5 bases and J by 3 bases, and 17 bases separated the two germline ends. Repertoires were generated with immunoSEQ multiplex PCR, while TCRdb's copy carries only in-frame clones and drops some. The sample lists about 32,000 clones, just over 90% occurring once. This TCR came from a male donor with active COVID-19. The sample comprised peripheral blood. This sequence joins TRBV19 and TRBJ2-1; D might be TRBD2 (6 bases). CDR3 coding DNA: TGTGCCAGTAGTTACGATATAGGGACTTACTACAATGAGCAGTTCTTC. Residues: CASSYDIGTYYNEQFF.